What follows are 21 T cell receptor beta chains derived from one specimen sequenced in a study of Graves' ophthalmopathy and Graves' hyperthyroidism. RNA transcripts were the template, and TCR beta CDR3 regions were amplified from them. A first-round RT-PCR used HTBI primers, followed by a second-round multiplex PCR. Each CDR3 protein gets one entry after TCRdb re-called the multiplex PCR reads with MiXCR. The sample has around 1.1 million distinct CDR3 sequences; 35% to 40% are singletons. The source material was peripheral blood or thyroid tissue (not recorded which). The source of these receptors is an adult man with Graves' hyperthyroidism.

This clonotype was seen repeatedly, ten times or more. The V gene is TRBV10-3, the J gene TRBJ1-2; the D is unclear. The CDR3 has 10 amino acids. From germline, CDR1 is ENHRY and CDR2 SYGVKD. V lost 11 bases and J 5 bases, leaving 9 bases between the germline ends. The CDR3 DNA reads TGTGCCCCTTCAGTTTATGGCTACACCTTC. This gives the protein CAPSVYGYTF.

In its sample, this clonotype was seen many times. The chain couples TRBV7-2 to TRBJ2-5; a weak D match, TRBD2 (6 bases). The CDR3 runs to 15 residues. Germline V CDR1 and CDR2: SGHTA, FQGNSA. Trimming removed 2 bases at V and 3 bases at J, with 13 bases between. CDR3 in amino acids: CASSLSLTGEETQYF. CDR3 bases: TGTGCCAGCAGCTTATCTTTAACGGGGGAAGAGACCCAGTACTTC.

The table lists this clonotype with many counts. This sequence joins TRBV4-1 and TRBJ1-1, with unresolved D. Trimming took off 4 bases at V and 3 bases at J, with 12 bases between the two ends. Germline V lookup: CDR1 MGHRA, CDR2 YSYEKL. The CDR3 has 14 amino acids. The CDR3 here is CASSREWEYTEAFF. In DNA, the CDR3 is TGCGCCAGCAGCCGAGAGTGGGAGTACACTGAAGCTTTCTTT.

This clonotype was seen a handful of times. V is TRBV20-1 and J is TRBJ2-7, with a tentative D call TRBD1 (6 bases). Germline CDR1 DFQATT, CDR2 SNEGSKA (reference sequence). The V gene lost 0 bases and the J gene lost 6 bases, with 21 bases spanning the gap. This CDR3 region has 16 residues. CDR3 protein: CSARDPVQGFWSEQYF. The CDR3 DNA sequence: TGCAGTGCTAGAGATCCGGTCCAGGGGTTTTGGAGCGAGCAGTACTTC.

Many counts were recorded for this clonotype. The chain recombines TRBV20-1 with TRBJ1-2; 9 bases map to TRBD1. Germline V gene lookup returns CDR1 DFQATT and CDR2 SNEGSKA (reference sequence). V shed 3 bases, J shed 8 bases, and the junction held 13 bases outside the gene matches. The CDR3 is 15 residues long. CDR3 protein: CSASHPGTGLDGYTF. Here the CDR3 DNA reads TGCAGTGCTAGTCACCCCGGGACAGGGCTGGACGGCTACACCTTC.

This clonotype was seen repeatedly, ten times or more. The J gene is TRBJ2-7, the V gene TRBV2; TRBD2 matches at 9 bases. The ends lost 10 bases at V and 0 bases at J; junction bases unmatched: 7. The CDR3 is 14 residues long. Per germline, CDR1 SNHLY and CDR2 FYNNEI. The CDR3 DNA follows: TGTGCCACCAGAACGACTAGCGGCTCCTACGAGCAGTACTTC. Protein product: CATRTTSGSYEQYF.

Comments on this clonotype: A clone one base away is much larger, so this may be a read error. The chain combines TRBV19 with TRBJ1-1; tentatively, D is TRBD1 (5 bases). The CDR3 runs 14 residues. CDR1 and CDR2 from the germline V gene are LNHDA and SQIVND (reference sequence). The ends were cut back, 5 bases at V and 3 bases at J, with 13 bases in the middle. CDR3 protein: CASSLREGDTEAFF. The CDR3 DNA is TGTGCCAGTAGTCTGCGGGAAGGGGACACTGAAGCTTTCTTT. Supplemented by reference TRBV19 and TRBJ1-1, the full variable domain reads DGGITQSPKYLFRKEGQNVTLSCEQNLNHDAMYWYRQDPGQGLRLIYYSQIVNDFQKGDIAEGYSVSREKKESFPLTVTSAQKNPTAFYLCASSLREGDTEAFFGQGTRLTVV.

This clonotype was observed many times. The chain links TRBV9 to TRBJ2-2, with D possibly TRBD1 on 5 matching bases. V was clipped by 0 bases and J by 3 bases, with 9 bases between them. The CDR3 has 15 residues. Germline V lookup: CDR1 SGDLS, CDR2 YYNGEE. This chain's CDR3 is CASSVDGRDTGELFF. DNA of the CDR3: TGTGCCAGCAGCGTAGATGGCAGGGACACCGGGGAGCTGTTTTTT.

This clonotype was observed at least ten times. The chain's CDR3 is CASSSRAGVGGELFF. The CDR3 nucleotides are TGTGCCAGCAGCTCGCGAGCGGGAGTCGGCGGGGAGCTGTTTTTT. V is TRBV7-3 and J is TRBJ2-2; 8 nucleotides agree with TRBD2. The CDR3 extends over 15 amino acids. The ends lost 4 bases at V and 7 bases at J; junction bases unmatched: 8. The germline V gene has CDR1 SGHTA and CDR2 FQGTGA.

The chain carries TRBV5-6 and TRBJ2-7, with 11 bases fitting TRBD2. The CDR3 consists of 15 residues. V was pared by 7 bases and J by 3 bases, with 9 bases of the junction left unmatched. The germline gives CDR1 SGHDT, CDR2 YYEEEE. The CDR3, as DNA: TGTGCCAGCTACTCTAGCGGGAGGACTTACTACGAGCAGTACTTC. It encodes CASYSSGRTYYEQYF.

This clonotype was found many times. The chain links TRBV7-2 to TRBJ2-2, with D possibly being TRBD2 (7 bases). The germline CDR1 and CDR2 sequences are SGHTA and FQGNSA. V was cut by 5 bases and J by 6 bases, with 16 bases left in between. The CDR3 spans 15 residues. CDR3 nucleotide sequence: TGTGCCAGCAGCCGAAGAAGGGGGGGAGCCGGGGAGCTGTTTTTT. Its protein is CASSRRRGGAGELFF.

Notes on this clonotype: One end of the junction is discordant with germline, which a read error may explain. This chain connects TRBV11-2 to TRBJ1-5; tentative D call: TRBD1 (5 bases). The germline CDR1 and CDR2 sequences are SGHAT and FQNNGV. The CDR3 extends over 15 amino acids. In DNA form, the CDR3 reads TGTGCCAGCATCCCCTCGGGGGAACATAATCAGTCCCAGCATTTT. Its protein is CASIPSGEHNQSQHF.

With regard to this clonotype: A much larger clone differs by one base, so this may be a read error. The chain couples TRBV20-1 to TRBJ1-1, with 9 positions matching TRBD1. The CDR3 is made up of 13 amino acids. Germline-derived CDR1 and CDR2 are DFQATT and SNEGSKA (reference sequence). V lost 5 bases to trimming and J lost 10 bases; unmatched junction nucleotides: 11. CDR3 coding DNA: TGCAGTGCTGGAACAGGGGGCGGCGGTGGAGCTTTCTTT. It specifies CSAGTGGGGGAFF.

The rearrangement uses TRBV5-1 and TRBJ1-1; D is possibly TRBD1 (6 bases). The CDR3 sequence is 16 residues long. Germline V CDR1 and CDR2: SGHRS, YFSETQ. Trimming shortened V by 4 bases and J by 1 base, and 17 bases separated the two germline ends. The CDR3 DNA sequence: TGCGCCAGCAGCCGTAACCCGGGACACCGGAACACTGAAGCTTTCTTT. Protein product: CASSRNPGHRNTEAFF.

This clonotype was seen many times. V gene TRBV29-1 combines with J gene TRBJ2-2, with 10 bases identical to TRBD2. The V gene's germline CDR1 is SQVTM and CDR2 ANQGSEA. The trim removed 3 bases at V and 5 bases at J, leaving 6 bases unmatched. The CDR3 sequence is 15 residues long. The CDR3 protein is CSVETSGLITGELFF. The CDR3 nucleotides are TGCAGCGTTGAGACTAGCGGGTTAATAACCGGGGAGCTGTTTTTT.

This clonotype has more than one count but fewer than ten. V and J are TRBV25-1 and TRBJ2-7; the D gene is possibly TRBD2 (5 bases). With the DNA end fitting TRBJ2-1 better, the J assignment may be wrong. The CDR3 has 15 residues. In germline, CDR1 is MGHDK, CDR2 SYGVNS. CDR3 region: CASSEYGSSYNEQFF. In DNA, the CDR3 is TGTGCCAGCAGTGAATATGGGAGCTCCTACAATGAGCAGTTCTTC.

V is TRBV20-1 and J is TRBJ1-2; TRBD1 agrees at 10 bases. Per germline, CDR1 DFQATT and CDR2 SNEGSKA (reference sequence). There are 17 residues in the CDR3. V trimming: 0 bases; J trimming: 1 base; junction bases outside the gene matches: 8. The CDR3 loop is CSARDRDRGRDNYGYTF. Here the CDR3 DNA reads TGCAGTGCTAGAGATCGGGACAGGGGTAGGGATAACTATGGCTACACCTTC.

V and J are TRBV4-3 and TRBJ1-5; tentative D call: TRBD1 (5 bases). The CDR3 has 15 amino acids. Germline CDR1 reads LGHNA; CDR2 reads YSLEER. The V end was cut by 4 bases, the J end by 4 bases, with 14 bases between. DNA of the CDR3: TGCGCCAGCAGCCCTGAGATTCAGGGTAATCAGCCCCAGCATTTT. It specifies CASSPEIQGNQPQHF.

This clonotype was seen many times. The V call is TRBV10-3, the J call TRBJ1-6; D is ambiguous. The ends were cut back, 0 bases at V and 9 bases at J, with 6 bases in the middle. From germline, CDR1 is ENHRY and CDR2 SYGVKD. This CDR3 has 13 residues. Written as DNA, the CDR3 is TGTGCCATCAGTGAGTCTTGGACTTCACCCCTCCACTTT. This sequence encodes CAISESWTSPLHF.

Comments on this clonotype: The junction shows a germline mismatch at one end, possibly a read error. This chain uses TRBV9 with TRBJ1-1; D remains unclear. The CDR3 is made up of 13 amino acids. The germline CDR1 and CDR2 sequences are SGDLS and YYNGEE. CDR3 sequence (DNA): TGTGCCAGCAGTCGCAAGGTGAACACTGAAGCTTCCTTT. It encodes CASSRKVNTEASF.

The chain couples TRBV7-9 to TRBJ1-2, with D tentatively TRBD1 (6 bases). Trimming removed 1 base at V and 4 bases at J, with 16 bases between. The CDR3 contains 16 residues. The germline V gene encodes CDR1 SEHNR and CDR2 FQNEAQ (reference sequence). The CDR3 sequence is CASSLEVGGPLYGYTF. The CDR3, as DNA: TGTGCCAGCAGCTTAGAGGTGGGGGGCCCCCTCTATGGCTACACCTTC.